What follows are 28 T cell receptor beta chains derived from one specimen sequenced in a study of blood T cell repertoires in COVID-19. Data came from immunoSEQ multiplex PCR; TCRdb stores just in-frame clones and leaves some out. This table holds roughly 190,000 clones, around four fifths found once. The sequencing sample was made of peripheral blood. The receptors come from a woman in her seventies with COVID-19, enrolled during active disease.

The CDR3 spells CASSPLTGGQYEQYF. DNA for the CDR3: TGCGCCAGCAGCCCGCTTACGGGAGGGCAATACGAGCAGTACTTC. This chain uses TRBV5-1 with TRBJ2-7; 8 bases are a match to TRBD2. The CDR3 covers 15 residues. With 4 bases clipped from V and 4 bases from J, the junction kept 10 bases outside the gene matches. CDR1 SGHRS and CDR2 YFSETQ come from the germline V gene.

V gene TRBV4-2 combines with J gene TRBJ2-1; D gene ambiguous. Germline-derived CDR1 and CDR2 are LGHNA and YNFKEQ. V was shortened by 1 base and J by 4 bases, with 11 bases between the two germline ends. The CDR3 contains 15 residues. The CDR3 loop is CASSQAATGYNEQFF. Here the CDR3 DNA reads TGTGCCAGCAGCCAAGCGGCTACGGGTTACAATGAGCAGTTCTTC.

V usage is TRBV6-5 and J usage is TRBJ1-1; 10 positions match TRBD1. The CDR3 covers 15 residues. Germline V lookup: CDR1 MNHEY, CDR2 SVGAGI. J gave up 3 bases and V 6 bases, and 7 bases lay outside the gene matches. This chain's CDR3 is CASRVDRGRYTEAFF. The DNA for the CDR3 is TGTGCCAGCAGAGTCGACAGGGGGCGTTACACTGAAGCTTTCTTT.

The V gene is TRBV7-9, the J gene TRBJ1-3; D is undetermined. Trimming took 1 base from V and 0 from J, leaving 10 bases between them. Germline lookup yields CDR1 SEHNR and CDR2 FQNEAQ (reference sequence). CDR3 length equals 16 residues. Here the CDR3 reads CASSLVQARSGNTIYF. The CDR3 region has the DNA TGTGCCAGCAGCTTAGTGCAGGCCCGCTCTGGAAACACCATATATTTT.

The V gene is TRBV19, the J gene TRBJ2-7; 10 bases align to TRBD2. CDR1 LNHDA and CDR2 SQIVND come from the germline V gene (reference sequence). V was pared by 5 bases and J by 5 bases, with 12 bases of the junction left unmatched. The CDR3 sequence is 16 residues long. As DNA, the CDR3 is TGTGCCAGTAGTCCCCGGCTACTAGCGGGAATCCACGAGCAGTACTTC. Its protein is CASSPRLLAGIHEQYF.

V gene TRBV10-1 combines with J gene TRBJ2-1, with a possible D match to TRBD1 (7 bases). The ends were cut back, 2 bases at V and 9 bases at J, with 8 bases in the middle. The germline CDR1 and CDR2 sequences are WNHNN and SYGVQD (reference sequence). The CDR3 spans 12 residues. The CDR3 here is CASSEQGGEQFF. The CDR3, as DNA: TGCGCCAGCAGTGAGCAGGGGGGTGAGCAGTTCTTC.

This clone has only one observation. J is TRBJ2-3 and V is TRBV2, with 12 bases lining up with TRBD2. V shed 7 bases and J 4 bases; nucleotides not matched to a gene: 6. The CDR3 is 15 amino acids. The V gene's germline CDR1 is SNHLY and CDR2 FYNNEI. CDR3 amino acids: CASTPTSGSPDTQYF. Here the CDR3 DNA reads TGTGCCAGCACACCGACTAGCGGGAGCCCAGATACGCAGTATTTT.

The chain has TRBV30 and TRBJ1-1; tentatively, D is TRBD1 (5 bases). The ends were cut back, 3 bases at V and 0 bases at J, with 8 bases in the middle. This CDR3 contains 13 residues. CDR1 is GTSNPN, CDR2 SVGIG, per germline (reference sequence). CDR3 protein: CAWSGGMNTEAFF. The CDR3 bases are TGTGCCTGGAGCGGGGGGATGAACACTGAAGCTTTCTTT.

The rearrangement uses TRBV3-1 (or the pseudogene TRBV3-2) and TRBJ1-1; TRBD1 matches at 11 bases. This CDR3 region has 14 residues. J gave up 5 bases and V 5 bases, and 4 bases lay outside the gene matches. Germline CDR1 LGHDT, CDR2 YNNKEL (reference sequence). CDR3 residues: CASSSGQGGTEAFF. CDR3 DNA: TGTGCCAGCAGCTCGGGACAGGGGGGGACTGAAGCTTTCTTT.

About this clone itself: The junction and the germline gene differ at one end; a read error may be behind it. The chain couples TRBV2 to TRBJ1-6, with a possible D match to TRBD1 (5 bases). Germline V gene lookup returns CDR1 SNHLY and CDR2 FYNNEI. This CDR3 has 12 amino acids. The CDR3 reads CASRTGLSALHF. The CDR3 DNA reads TGTGCCAGCAGGACGGGACTTTCAGCCCTCCACTTT.

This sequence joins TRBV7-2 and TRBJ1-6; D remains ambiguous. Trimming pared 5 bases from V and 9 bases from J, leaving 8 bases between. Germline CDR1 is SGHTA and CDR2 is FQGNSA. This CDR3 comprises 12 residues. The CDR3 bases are TGTGCCAGCAGCGGTACGGGTTCACCCCTCCACTTT. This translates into CASSGTGSPLHF.

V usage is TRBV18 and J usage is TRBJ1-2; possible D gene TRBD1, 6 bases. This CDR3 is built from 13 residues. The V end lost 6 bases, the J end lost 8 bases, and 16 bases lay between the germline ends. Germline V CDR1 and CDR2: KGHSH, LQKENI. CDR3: CASSEGQFDGYTF. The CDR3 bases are TGTGCCAGCTCGGAAGGACAGTTTGACGGCTACACCTTC.

CDR3 residues: CASSSLDRVQETQYF. As DNA, the CDR3 is TGTGCCAGCAGCTCCTTGGACAGGGTGCAAGAGACCCAGTACTTC. V is TRBV5-5 and J is TRBJ2-5, with 8 positions matching TRBD1. The CDR3 runs 15 residues. Trimming at V came to 3 bases and at J to 2 bases, leaving 6 bases not matched to a gene. Germline-derived CDR1 and CDR2 are SGHKS and YYEKEE (reference sequence).

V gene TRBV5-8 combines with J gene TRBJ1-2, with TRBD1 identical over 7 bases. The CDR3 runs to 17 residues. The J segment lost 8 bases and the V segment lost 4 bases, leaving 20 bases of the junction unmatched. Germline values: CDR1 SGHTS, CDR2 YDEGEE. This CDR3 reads CASSPGDREGHRGGYTF. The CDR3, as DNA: TGTGCCAGCAGCCCTGGTGACAGGGAAGGGCACCGAGGCGGCTACACCTTC.

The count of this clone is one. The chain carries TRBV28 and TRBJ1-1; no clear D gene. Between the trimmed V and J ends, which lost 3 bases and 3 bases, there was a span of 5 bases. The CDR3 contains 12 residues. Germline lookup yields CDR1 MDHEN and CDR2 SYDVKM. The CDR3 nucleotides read TGTGCCAGCAGTTTGAGGGACACTGAAGCTTTCTTT. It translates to CASSLRDTEAFF.

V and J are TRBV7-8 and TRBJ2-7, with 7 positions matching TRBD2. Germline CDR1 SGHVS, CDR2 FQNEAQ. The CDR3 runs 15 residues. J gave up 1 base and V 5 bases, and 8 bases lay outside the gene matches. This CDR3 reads CASSPPWRGSYEQYF. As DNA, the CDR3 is TGTGCCAGCAGCCCACCCTGGCGGGGGTCCTACGAGCAGTACTTC.

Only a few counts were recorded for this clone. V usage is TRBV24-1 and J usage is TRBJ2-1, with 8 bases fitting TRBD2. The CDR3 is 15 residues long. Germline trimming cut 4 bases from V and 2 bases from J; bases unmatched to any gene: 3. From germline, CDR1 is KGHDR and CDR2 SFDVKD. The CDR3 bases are TGTGCCACCAGTGAGGCGGGGGGAACCTACAATGAGCAGTTCTTC. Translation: CATSEAGGTYNEQFF.

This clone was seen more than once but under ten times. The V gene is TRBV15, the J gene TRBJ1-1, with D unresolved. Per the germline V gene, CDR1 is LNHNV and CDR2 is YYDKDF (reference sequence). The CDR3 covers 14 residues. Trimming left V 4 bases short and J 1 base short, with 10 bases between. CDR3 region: CATSTTDQNTEAFF. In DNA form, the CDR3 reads TGTGCCACCAGCACCACAGATCAGAACACTGAAGCTTTCTTT.

The CDR3, as DNA: TGTGCCAGCAGTTCTTCAGGGGACGGCTACACCTTC. Its translation is CASSSSGDGYTF. This sequence joins TRBV6-6 and TRBJ1-2; maybe TRBD1 (6 bases). Trimming took 4 bases from V and 8 from J, leaving 11 bases between them. Looked up from germline, CDR1 is MNHNY and CDR2 is SVGAGI (reference sequence). This CDR3 has 12 residues.

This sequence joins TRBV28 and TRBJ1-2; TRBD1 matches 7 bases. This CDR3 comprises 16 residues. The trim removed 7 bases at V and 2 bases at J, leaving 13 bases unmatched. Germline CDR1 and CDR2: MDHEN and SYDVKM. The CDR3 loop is CASILSPTGPNYGYTF. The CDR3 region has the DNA TGTGCCAGCATTTTGTCCCCGACAGGGCCCAACTATGGCTACACCTTC.

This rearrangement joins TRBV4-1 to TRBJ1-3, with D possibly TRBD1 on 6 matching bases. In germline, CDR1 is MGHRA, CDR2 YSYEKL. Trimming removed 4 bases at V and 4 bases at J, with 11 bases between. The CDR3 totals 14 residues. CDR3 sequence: CASSPGVLGNTIYF. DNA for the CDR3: TGCGCCAGCAGCCCAGGGGTATTAGGAAACACCATATATTTT.

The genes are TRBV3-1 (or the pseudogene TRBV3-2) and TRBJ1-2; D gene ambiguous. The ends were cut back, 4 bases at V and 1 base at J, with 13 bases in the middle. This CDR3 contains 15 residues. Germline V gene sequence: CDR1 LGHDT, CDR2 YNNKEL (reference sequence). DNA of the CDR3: TGTGCCAGCAGCCCGCAAGGAGTTTTTAACTATGGCTACACCTTC. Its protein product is CASSPQGVFNYGYTF.

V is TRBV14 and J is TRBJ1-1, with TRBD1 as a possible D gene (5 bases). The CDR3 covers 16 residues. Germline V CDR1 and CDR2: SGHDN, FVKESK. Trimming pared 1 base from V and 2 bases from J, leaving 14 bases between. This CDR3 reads CASSQGQRVGNTEAFF. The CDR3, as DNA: TGTGCCAGCAGCCAAGGACAGCGGGTCGGAAACACTGAAGCTTTCTTT.

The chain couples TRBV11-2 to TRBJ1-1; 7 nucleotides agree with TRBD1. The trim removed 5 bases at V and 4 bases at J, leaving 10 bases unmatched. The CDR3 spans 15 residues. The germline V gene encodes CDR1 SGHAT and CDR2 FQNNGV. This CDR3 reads CASSLTGKESTEAFF. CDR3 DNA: TGTGCCAGCAGCCTGACAGGGAAGGAGAGCACTGAAGCTTTCTTT.

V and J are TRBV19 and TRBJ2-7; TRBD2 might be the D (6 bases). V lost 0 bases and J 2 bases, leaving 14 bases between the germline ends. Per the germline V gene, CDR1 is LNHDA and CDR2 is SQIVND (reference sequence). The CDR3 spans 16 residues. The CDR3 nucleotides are TGTGCCAGTAGTATAGAGGGACTCCAGCTTCCCTACGAGCAGTACGTC. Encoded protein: CASSIEGLQLPYEQYV.

The CDR3 here is CASSSAGQEAFF. Written as DNA, the CDR3 is TGCGCCAGCAGCTCGGCGGGACAGGAAGCTTTCTTT. The chain links TRBV5-1 to TRBJ1-1, with TRBD1 matching over 7 bases. Losses at the gene ends were 3 bases for V and 8 bases for J; bases not matched to a gene: 4. Germline CDR1 and CDR2: SGHRS and YFSETQ. The CDR3 length is 12 residues.

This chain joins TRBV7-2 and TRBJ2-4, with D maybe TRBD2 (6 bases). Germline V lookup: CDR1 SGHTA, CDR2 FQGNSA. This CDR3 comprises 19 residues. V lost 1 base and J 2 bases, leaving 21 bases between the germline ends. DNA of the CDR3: TGTGCCAGCAGCTTAGAAGAGGGCGGGATGAAATCAACCAAAAACATTCAGTACTTC. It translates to CASSLEEGGMKSTKNIQYF.

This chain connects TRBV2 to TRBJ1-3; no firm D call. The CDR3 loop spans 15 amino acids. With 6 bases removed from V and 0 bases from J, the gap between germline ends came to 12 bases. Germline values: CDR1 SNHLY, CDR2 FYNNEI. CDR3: CASRPLTNSGNTIYF. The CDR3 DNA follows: TGTGCCAGCAGACCACTGACAAACTCTGGAAACACCATATATTTT.